A selection of T cell receptor beta chains follows, all from one sample in a study of shared clonotypes between healthy human individuals. Some clones are missing from TCRdb's copy, which holds only in-frame ones; the method was immunoSEQ multiplex PCR. The sample records under 700,000 clones, approximately 95% being singletons. Specimen: naive CD8+ T cells sorted from blood. The receptors were sampled from a woman aged 30 to 39 in good health. CDR3s include the opening cysteine and the closing phenylalanine or tryptophan. D genes are given only for firm matches. The listing skips clone size in some rows; elsewhere it reads once, few, many or a size class.

clone_size | d_call | j_call | v_call | cdr3_nt | cdr3_aa
few | TRBD2 | TRBJ2-2 | TRBV5-1 | TGCGCCAGCAGCATGACTAGCGGGAGGGAGAACACCGGGGAGCTGTTTTTT | CASSMTSGRENTGELFF
NA | NA | TRBJ2-7 | TRBV30 | TGTGCCTGGAGTGTACGGCAGGGACGTCTCTACGAGCAGTACTTC | CAWSVRQGRLYEQYF
NA | NA | TRBJ2-7 | TRBV19 | TGTGCCAGTAGCCCTTCCCCGGACTCCCTCTCCTACGAGCAGTACTTC | CASSPSPDSLSYEQYF
once | NA | TRBJ2-2 | TRBV27 | TGTGCCAGCAGTCCCGGGACCGGGGAGCTGTTTTTT | CASSPGTGELFF
NA | NA | TRBJ2-7 | TRBV5-8 | TGTGCCAGCAGCTTTAATGGGGCTTACGAGCAGTACTTC | CASSFNGAYEQYF
NA | NA | TRBJ1-4 | TRBV13 | TGTGCCAGCAGCGGACGGACGGAAAGTAATGAAAAACTGTTTTTT | CASSGRTESNEKLFF
NA | NA | TRBJ2-7 | TRBV13 | TGTGCCAGCAGTTTCCTAGGGGGGAGGTACGAGCAGTACTTC | CASSFLGGRYEQYF
NA | NA | TRBJ1-4 | TRBV2 | TGTGCCAGCAGTAGGCCAGACACAACTAATGAAAAACTGTTTTTT | CASSRPDTTNEKLFF
NA | NA | TRBJ2-3 | TRBV28 | TGTGCCAGCAGTGCTCGAGGAGGGTTGGCAGATACGCAGTATTTT | CASSARGGLADTQYF
NA | NA | TRBJ1-6 | TRBV27 | TGTGCCAGCAGGCCCGGGGCGCACTATAATTCACCCCTCCACTTT | CASRPGAHYNSPLHF
NA | NA | TRBJ2-7 | TRBV29-1 | TGCAGCGTTGAAGGAGGGGGAGGATACGAGCAGTACTTC | CSVEGGGGYEQYF
NA | NA | TRBJ1-2 | TRBV7-9 | TGTGCCAGCAGTCAGATACCTAACTATGGCTACACCTTC | CASSQIPNYGYTF
NA | NA | TRBJ2-2 | TRBV27 | TGTGCCAGCAGCCGTCCCGGGACGGATACCGGGGAGCTGTTTTTT | CASSRPGTDTGELFF
NA | NA | TRBJ1-1 | TRBV7-9 | TGTGCCAGCAGCTTAGGGTTGGGACCTATGAACACTGAAGCTTTCTTT | CASSLGLGPMNTEAFF
NA | NA | TRBJ1-2 | TRBV6-1 | TGTGCCAGTAGTGAGGGGGGGGCTAAGGTGAGAGAGTATGGCTACACCTTC | CASSEGGAKVREYGYTF
NA | TRBD2 | TRBJ2-3 | TRBV5-4 | TGTGCCAGCAGCTCCAGAGCGGGAGGAAGGACAGATACGCAGTATTTT | CASSSRAGGRTDTQYF
NA | TRBD1 | TRBJ1-1 | TRBV5-5 | TGTGCCAGCAGCTTCTTAACAGGGGGGAGCACTGAAGCTTTCTTT | CASSFLTGGSTEAFF
NA | NA | TRBJ2-7 | TRBV27 | TGTGCCAGCAGCCTAGCTTCCCGTAGCTCCTACGAGCAGTACTTC | CASSLASRSSYEQYF
NA | TRBD1 | TRBJ2-1 | TRBV7-9 | TGTGCCAGCAGCTTAGGAGGGGGCAGGGGCAATGAGCAGTTCTTC | CASSLGGGRGNEQFF
NA | NA | TRBJ2-7 | TRBV27 | TGTGCCAGCAGTTTGGGAAGGGCCTACGAGCAGTACTTC | CASSLGRAYEQYF
NA | NA | TRBJ1-2 | TRBV29-1 | TGCAGCGTTGATATAGGCAGGGACTATGGCTACACCTTC | CSVDIGRDYGYTF
NA | NA | TRBJ2-5 | TRBV10-3 | TGTGCCATCAGTGATGGGGGCGGAGAGACCCAGTACTTC | CAISDGGGETQYF
NA | TRBD1 | TRBJ1-4 | TRBV29-1 | TGCAGCGTTGAAGATGGACAGGGGGCTAATGAAAAACTGTTTTTT | CSVEDGQGANEKLFF
NA | NA | TRBJ2-1 | TRBV7-8 | TGTGCCAGCAGCTTGTATGAAGGGGAAAGAGATGAGCAGTTCTTC | CASSLYEGERDEQFF
NA | NA | TRBJ2-7 | TRBV19 | TGTGCCAGTAGTATAGTTCGGAGCTCCTACGAGCAGTACTTC | CASSIVRSSYEQYF
NA | NA | TRBJ2-7 | TRBV27 | TGTGCCAGCAGCTCCGGGGGGCCGTACGAGCAGTACTTC | CASSSGGPYEQYF